The entry below gives a single T cell receptor beta chain sequence along with its context. Its antigen is as yet unknown. Indicated time point: pre-sensitization, week 0. The treatment was: therapeutic diphenylcyclopropenone sensitization with weekly scalp DPC. These data belong to a study of human T cells and chemical hapten exposure. On the study more broadly: For sensitization, 2% DPC was applied to a 2 cm by 2 cm patch of upper inner arm skin.

Study-wide findings and caveats: Counts of TCRs above 1 in 1000 frequency stayed unchanged with DPC sensitization.

MiXCR, applied by TCRdb to the RACE reads, yields one record per CDR3 protein. The data contain a few hundred thousand distinct CDR3 sequences, about 9% of them singletons. Trimming cost V 8 bases and J 0 bases, with 13 bases left between them. This CDR3 comprises 14 residues. CDR1 MNHEY and CDR2 SMNVEV come from the germline V gene (reference sequence). This TCR came from a woman aged 40 to 50 with alopecia areata. Some clones in this sample may be carry-over from other donors' samples. Sample: whole blood, taken in connection with sensitization to the hapten diphenylcyclopropenone (DPC). The chain joins TRBV27 to TRBJ1-2; D unclear. Here the CDR3 DNA reads TGTGCCAGCTCAGGTTTCGGAGCTAACTATGGCTACACCTTC. It is translated as CASSGFGANYGYTF.